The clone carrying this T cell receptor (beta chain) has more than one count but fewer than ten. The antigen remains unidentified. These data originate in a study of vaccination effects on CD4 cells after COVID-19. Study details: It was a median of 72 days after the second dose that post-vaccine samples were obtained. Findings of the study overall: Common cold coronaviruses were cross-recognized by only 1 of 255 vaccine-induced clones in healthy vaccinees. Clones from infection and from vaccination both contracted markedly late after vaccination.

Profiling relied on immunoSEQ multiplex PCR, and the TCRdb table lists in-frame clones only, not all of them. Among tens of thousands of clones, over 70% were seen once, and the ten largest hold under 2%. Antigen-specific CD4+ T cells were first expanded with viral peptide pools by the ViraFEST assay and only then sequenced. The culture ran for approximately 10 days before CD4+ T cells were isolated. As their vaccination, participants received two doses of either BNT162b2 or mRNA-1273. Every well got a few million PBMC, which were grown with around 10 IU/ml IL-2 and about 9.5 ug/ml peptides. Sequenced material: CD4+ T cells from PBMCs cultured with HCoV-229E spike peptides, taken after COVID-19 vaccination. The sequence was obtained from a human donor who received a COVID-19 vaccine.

The CDR3 spells CASSLSYISPYGYTF. CDR3 in DNA: TGTGCCAGCAGTTTATCGTACATCTCCCCCTATGGCTACACCTTC. This chain joins TRBV27 and TRBJ1-2, with D unresolved. Trimming took off 0 bases at V and 4 bases at J, with 12 bases between the two ends. The CDR3 covers 15 residues. Per germline, CDR1 MNHEY and CDR2 SMNVEV (reference sequence).